A single sample is the source of the 29 T cell receptor beta chains below, sequenced in a study of T cell changes during pregnancy in multiple sclerosis. The method was immunoSEQ multiplex PCR; TCRdb's version includes in-frame clones alone and lacks a portion of them. The repertoire has about 130,000 clones, less than 97% of them found once; the top ten carry 0.44%. The sequencing used peripheral blood, collected after pregnancy. These receptors came from a female donor with multiple sclerosis, enrolled in a pregnancy study.

The chain joins TRBV7-2 to TRBJ1-1; 9 bases line up with TRBD1. The CDR3 is 13 amino acids. CDR1 SGHTA and CDR2 FQGNSA come from the germline V gene. V lost 0 bases to trimming and J lost 11 bases; unmatched junction nucleotides: 4. DNA of the CDR3: TGTGCCAGCAGCTTAGCTGGGGACAGGGCCGCTTTCTTT. This encodes CASSLAGDRAAFF.

This chain uses TRBV30 with TRBJ1-5; 9 bases map to TRBD1. The CDR3 consists of 14 residues. The J segment lost 5 bases and the V segment lost 5 bases, leaving 7 bases of the junction unmatched. Germline V gene data show CDR1 as GTSNPN and CDR2 as SVGIG (reference sequence). CDR3 protein: CAWGRTGVHQPQHF. The CDR3 DNA is TGTGCCTGGGGCCGGACAGGGGTCCATCAGCCCCAGCATTTT.

This clone occurred once. This rearrangement joins TRBV11-2 to TRBJ2-7; D gene ambiguous. The germline CDR1 and CDR2 sequences are SGHAT and FQNNGV. The CDR3 is 14 residues long. V dropped 0 bases and J dropped 4 bases, with 10 bases sitting between them. This CDR3 reads CASSLDPVLYEQYF. CDR3 in DNA: TGTGCCAGCAGCTTAGATCCAGTCCTTTACGAGCAGTACTTC.

This sequence joins TRBV6-1 and TRBJ1-2; TRBD1 matches 7 bases. The CDR3 sequence is 14 residues long. V trimming: 8 bases; J trimming: 7 bases; junction bases outside the gene matches: 13. Per the germline V gene, CDR1 is MNHNS and CDR2 is SASEGT. CDR3 in DNA: TGTGCCAGCGGAAACAGGGGTCGAACCTCTGGCTACACCTTC. This codes for CASGNRGRTSGYTF.

V usage is TRBV19 and J usage is TRBJ2-1; TRBD2 matches at 8 bases. The CDR3 has 13 residues. Germline V lookup: CDR1 LNHDA, CDR2 SQIVND (reference sequence). V lost 6 bases, J lost 6 bases, and 4 bases stayed unmatched. The CDR3 here is CASSLAGPNEQFF. The CDR3 DNA is TGTGCCAGTAGCCTAGCGGGCCCCAATGAGCAGTTCTTC.

The chain recombines TRBV5-1 with TRBJ2-7; D unclear. V was shortened by 5 bases and J by 6 bases, with 33 bases between the two germline ends. Per germline, CDR1 SGHRS and CDR2 YFSETQ. This CDR3 contains 19 residues. CDR3 sequence reads: CASSPDNLSLYWVGSEQYF. In nucleotides, the CDR3 is TGCGCCAGCAGTCCTGACAATCTTTCCTTGTATTGGGTGGGTAGCGAGCAGTACTTC.

The chain couples TRBV5-6 to TRBJ2-7; 7 bases agree with TRBD1. Germline CDR1 and CDR2: SGHDT and YYEEEE. This CDR3 comprises 16 residues. The trim removed 0 bases at V and 0 bases at J, leaving 6 bases unmatched. CDR3 loop: CASSLVGQRSSYEQYF. CDR3 DNA: TGTGCCAGCAGCTTGGTGGGACAGCGGAGCTCCTACGAGCAGTACTTC.

The chain uses TRBV11-2 and TRBJ2-3, with 8 bases identical to TRBD2. CDR1 is SGHAT, CDR2 FQNNGV, per germline. Trimming at V came to 4 bases and at J to 9 bases, leaving 12 bases not matched to a gene. This CDR3 contains 15 residues. The CDR3 DNA reads TGTGCCAGCAGCTCGAGCGGGAGACCCTCTCGGACGCAGTATTTT. Encoded protein: CASSSSGRPSRTQYF.

The gene calls are TRBV7-9 and TRBJ1-4; weak D call: TRBD1 (6 bases). The germline V gene encodes CDR1 SEHNR and CDR2 FQNEAQ (reference sequence). The CDR3 covers 15 residues. Trimming removed 4 bases at V and 5 bases at J, with 14 bases between. The CDR3 DNA reads TGTGCCAGCAGCTATATGTTACAGGGAAATGAAAAACTGTTTTTT. Amino acids: CASSYMLQGNEKLFF. Complete variable domain (other parts from reference TRBV7-9 and TRBJ1-4): DTGVSQNPRHKITKRGQNVTFRCDPISEHNRLYWYRQTLGQGPEFLTYFQNEAQLEKSRLLSDRFSAERPKGSFSTLEIQRTEQGDSAMYLCASSYMLQGNEKLFFGSGTQLSVL.

This chain joins TRBV15 and TRBJ2-1, with TRBD2 identical over 8 bases. The length of the CDR3 is 15 residues. Germline CDR1 and CDR2: LNHNV and YYDKDF (reference sequence). With V trimmed by 0 bases and J by 8 bases, 6 bases remained unmatched. In nucleotides, the CDR3 is TGTGCCACCAGCAGAGAGGGGCGGGGGGACTATGAGCAGTTCTTC. Encoded protein: CATSREGRGDYEQFF.

This clone is a singleton in its sample. The chain has TRBV15 and TRBJ1-2; tentative D call: TRBD1 (5 bases). Trimming took 0 bases from V and 6 from J, leaving 17 bases between them. CDR1 is LNHNV and CDR2 is YYDKDF in the germline V gene (reference sequence). The CDR3 totals 16 residues. The CDR3 is CATSRDRTRGLNGYTF. CDR3 bases: TGTGCCACCAGCAGAGACCGGACAAGGGGACTGAATGGCTACACCTTC.

This sequence joins TRBV14 and TRBJ2-7; D is ambiguous. Trimming took off 1 base at V and 5 bases at J, with 12 bases between the two ends. Germline V gene sequence: CDR1 SGHDN, CDR2 FVKESK. The CDR3 has 14 residues. Here the CDR3 reads CASSQVRKFDEQYF. The CDR3 bases are TGTGCCAGCAGCCAAGTGAGGAAGTTCGACGAGCAGTACTTC.

In DNA, the CDR3 is TGTGCCAGCAGTCCTCCAGGACTTTACGAGCAGTACTTC. Protein: CASSPPGLYEQYF. This chain joins TRBV28 and TRBJ2-7; perhaps TRBD2 as D (5 bases). V shed 5 bases and J shed 4 bases, with 12 bases lying between them. Germline V lookup: CDR1 MDHEN, CDR2 SYDVKM. The CDR3 runs 13 residues.

The chain carries TRBV7-9 and TRBJ2-5; tentative D call: TRBD1 (6 bases). Per germline, CDR1 SEHNR and CDR2 FQNEAQ (reference sequence). The CDR3 is 14 residues long. Deletions cut 0 bases from V and 7 bases from J, with 12 bases between. The CDR3 here is CASSLAATGGTQYF. For the CDR3, the DNA is TGTGCCAGCAGCTTAGCAGCGACAGGCGGGACCCAGTACTTC.

V is TRBV7-9 and J is TRBJ2-1; D may be TRBD1 (6 bases). The CDR3 is made up of 14 amino acids. V was shortened by 2 bases and J by 7 bases, with 12 bases between the two germline ends. Germline values: CDR1 SEHNR, CDR2 FQNEAQ (reference sequence). The CDR3 nucleotides read TGTGCCAGCAGCTTATTCGCAGGGGAGAATGAGCAGTTCTTC. As protein: CASSLFAGENEQFF.

The rearrangement uses TRBV27 and TRBJ2-1; 7 positions match TRBD2. Unmatched junction bases numbered 1, after V lost 7 bases and J lost 4 bases. Germline CDR1 reads MNHEY; CDR2 reads SMNVEV (reference sequence). The CDR3 runs to 12 residues. The CDR3 sequence: CASTSGYNEQFF. The CDR3 DNA sequence: TGTGCCAGCACTAGCGGATACAATGAGCAGTTCTTC.

This chain connects TRBV4-2 to TRBJ2-1; the match to TRBD2 covers 10 bases. With 5 bases clipped from V and 8 bases from J, the junction kept 6 bases outside the gene matches. Germline values: CDR1 LGHNA, CDR2 YNFKEQ. This CDR3 region has 14 residues. The CDR3 DNA follows: TGTGCCAGCAGCTTAGCGGGAGGAATGGATGAGCAGTTCTTC. This gives the protein CASSLAGGMDEQFF.

The chain links TRBV10-3 to TRBJ2-3; 7 bases line up with TRBD2. The CDR3 length is 14 residues. Germline CDR1 reads ENHRY; CDR2 reads SYGVKD. The V and J ends lost 5 bases and 2 bases, in that order; junction bases with no gene match: 4. The CDR3 protein is CAISSGGTTDTQYF. The CDR3 DNA follows: TGTGCCATCAGTTCGGGGGGAACCACAGATACGCAGTATTTT.

The CDR3 region has the DNA TGTGCCATCAGTGATATTAACAGAAAGAACACTGAAGCTTTCTTT. Its protein product is CAISDINRKNTEAFF. The chain carries TRBV10-3 and TRBJ1-1; no reliable D call. CDR1 and CDR2 from the germline V gene are ENHRY and SYGVKD. Trimming left V 3 bases short and J 1 base short, with 12 bases between. The CDR3 has 15 amino acids.

This rearrangement joins TRBV6-6 to TRBJ2-1; D not resolved. Trimming removed 0 bases from V and 6 bases from J, with 9 bases in between. The CDR3 length is 14 residues. The germline V gene has CDR1 MNHNY and CDR2 SVGAGI (reference sequence). The CDR3 nucleotides read TGTGCCAGCAGTTACTCGGCGGCTTCCAATGAGCAGTTCTTC. The encoded protein is CASSYSAASNEQFF.

The CDR3 loop is CASSPKGDEWGYTF. The CDR3 DNA reads as TGTGCCAGCAGCCCGAAGGGGGACGAGTGGGGCTACACCTTC. The V gene is TRBV7-9, the J gene TRBJ1-2; a possible D gene is TRBD1 (6 bases). V was clipped by 5 bases and J by 8 bases, with 18 bases between them. The CDR3 sequence is 14 residues long. Germline loops: CDR1 SEHNR, CDR2 FQNEAQ (reference sequence).

This chain connects TRBV7-2 to TRBJ1-3; 7 nucleotides line up with TRBD1. Looked up from germline, CDR1 is SGHTA and CDR2 is FQGNSA. J was trimmed by 4 bases and V by 2 bases; bases with no gene match: 5. This CDR3 has 15 amino acids. CDR3 residues: CASSLQVTGGNTIYF. DNA for the CDR3: TGTGCCAGCAGCTTACAAGTGACAGGGGGAAACACCATATATTTT. Variable domain in full (rest from reference TRBV7-2 and TRBJ1-3): GAGVSQSPSNKVTEKGKDVELRCDPISGHTALYWYRQSLGQGLEFLIYFQGNSAPDKSGLPSDRFSAERTGGSVSTLTIQRTQQEDSAVYLCASSLQVTGGNTIYFGEGSWLTVV.

The DNA for the CDR3 is TGTGCCAGTAGTATATTCCTAGCCGGGACAGGGCGAAATCAGCCCCAGCATTTT. Translating it yields CASSIFLAGTGRNQPQHF. This sequence joins TRBV19 and TRBJ1-5, with 9 bases that match TRBD1. The CDR3 is 18 residues long. The V gene end was trimmed by 2 bases and the J gene end by 4 bases; junction bases not matched to a gene: 12. Germline assignment: CDR1 LNHDA and CDR2 SQIVND (reference sequence).

The chain recombines TRBV15 with TRBJ2-5; D remains unclear. The V and J ends lost 4 bases and 1 base respectively, with 7 bases between them. This CDR3 spans 13 amino acids. From germline, CDR1 is LNHNV and CDR2 YYDKDF (reference sequence). This chain's CDR3 is CATSMMAQETQYF. CDR3 DNA: TGTGCCACCAGCATGATGGCCCAAGAGACCCAGTACTTC.

The chain joins TRBV6-6 to TRBJ1-1, with TRBD1 identical over 7 bases. This CDR3 has 15 residues. J gave up 1 base and V 2 bases, and 4 bases lay outside the gene matches. Per the germline V gene, CDR1 is MNHNY and CDR2 is SVGAGI (reference sequence). The CDR3 here is CASSYRGQTNTEAFF. CDR3 nucleotides: TGTGCCAGCAGTTACCGGGGACAGACGAACACTGAAGCTTTCTTT.

The chain combines TRBV7-2 with TRBJ2-5; tentatively, D is TRBD1 (5 bases). V shed 3 bases and J shed 7 bases, with 6 bases lying between them. The germline CDR1 and CDR2 sequences are SGHTA and FQGNSA. The CDR3 extends over 11 amino acids. The CDR3 nucleotides are TGTGCCAGCAGCTTCCAGGGGACCCAGTACTTC. Translated, it gives CASSFQGTQYF.

This chain uses TRBV27 with TRBJ2-1; 12 bases align to TRBD2. J gave up 9 bases and V 5 bases, and 5 bases lay outside the gene matches. Germline lookup yields CDR1 MNHEY and CDR2 SMNVEV (reference sequence). This CDR3 region has 14 residues. The chain's CDR3 is CASSLAGGPAEQFF. The CDR3 DNA reads TGTGCCAGCAGTCTAGCGGGAGGGCCGGCTGAGCAGTTCTTC.

This chain links TRBV5-1 with TRBJ1-1; TRBD1 matches at 10 bases. The germline gives CDR1 SGHRS, CDR2 YFSETQ. With V trimmed by 3 bases and J by 4 bases, 9 bases remained unmatched. CDR3 length: 16 residues. CDR3 loop: CASSYKPGQGTTEAFF. In DNA form, the CDR3 reads TGCGCCAGCAGCTACAAGCCGGGACAGGGGACCACTGAAGCTTTCTTT.

The chain employs TRBV27 and TRBJ1-5; D not resolved. CDR1 is MNHEY and CDR2 is SMNVEV in the germline V gene (reference sequence). The ends were cut back, 7 bases at V and 5 bases at J, with 9 bases in the middle. The CDR3 is 12 residues long. In DNA form, the CDR3 reads TGTGCCAGCACCCACGGGGATCAGCCCCAGCATTTT. As protein: CASTHGDQPQHF.